This TCR beta chain was documented in a study of blood T cell repertoires in COVID-19. Study in general: Samples came from the United States, Italy and Spain, spanning acute and convalescent COVID-19. T cells, B-cell-depleted T cells, or PBMCs provided the cDNA or gDNA that served as material.

In the original processing: By means of reference gene primer amplification, nucleated cell counts were estimated. TCRdb's table, derived via immunoSEQ multiplex PCR, lists solely in-frame clones and lacks some. The V and J calls and clone size come from that table; D and trimming were worked out from the DNA. The table lists approximately 220,000 clones, over 70% of them singletons. This TCR was sampled from a woman aged 80 or over with acute or convalescent COVID-19. Sequencing was performed on peripheral blood.

The CDR3 bases are TGCGCCAGCAGCCCAGGCCGGCAGGGGTCCTACAATGAGCAGTTCTTC. It yields the protein CASSPGRQGSYNEQFF. The chain is built from TRBV5-1 and TRBJ2-1; possibly TRBD1 for D (6 bases). The length of the CDR3 is 16 residues. With 4 bases removed from V and 1 base from J, the gap between germline ends came to 15 bases. Germline CDR1 and CDR2: SGHRS and YFSETQ.